These 8 T cell receptor beta chains were all obtained from the same sample, sequenced in a study of cytomegalovirus exposure and HLA in healthy donors. PCR employed 60 Vbeta and 13 Jbeta primers. The protocol was immunoSEQ multiplex PCR, while the TCRdb copy is restricted to in-frame clones and leaves out a portion. Among under 200,000 clones listed, 80% were seen once. Input material: PBMCs. The receptor set was obtained from a woman aged 50 to 60 in good health and CMV-seropositive.

The V gene is TRBV6-1, the J gene TRBJ1-2; tentatively, D is TRBD1 (6 bases). The CDR3 loop spans 14 amino acids. Germline CDR1 is MNHNS and CDR2 is SASEGT. The germline V and J ends were trimmed by 3 bases and 7 bases, with 15 bases remaining between them. The CDR3 region is CASSDYQGFSGYTF. CDR3 DNA sequence: TGTGCCAGCAGTGATTACCAGGGGTTCAGTGGCTACACCTTC.

The chain is built from TRBV28 and TRBJ2-3; tentative D call: TRBD2 (6 bases). The CDR3 is 16 residues long. Germline loops: CDR1 MDHEN, CDR2 SYDVKM. V was cut by 6 bases and J by 0 bases, with 16 bases left in between. Here the CDR3 DNA reads TGTGCCAGCAGCGTATACGGGACTGCTAGCACAGATACGCAGTATTTT. This gives the protein CASSVYGTASTDTQYF. The entire variable domain, with the rest obtained from reference TRBV28 and TRBJ2-3, is as follows: DVKVTQSSRYLVKRTGEKVFLECVQDMDHENMFWYRQDPGLGLRLIYFSYDVKMKEKGDIPEGYSVSREKKERFSLILESASTNQTSMYLCASSVYGTASTDTQYFGPGTRLTVL.

The CDR3 loop reads CASSQAGGDTREDTQYF. Here the CDR3 DNA reads TGCGCCAGCAGCCAAGCGGGGGGGGACACACGGGAAGATACGCAGTATTTT. The rearrangement links TRBV4-3 to TRBJ2-3; 8 bases match TRBD2. CDR1 is LGHNA, CDR2 YSLEER, per germline. The CDR3 has 17 residues. V shed 1 base, J shed 5 bases, and the junction held 11 bases outside the gene matches.

Only a few counts were recorded for this clone. The J gene is TRBJ2-1, the V gene TRBV2; D unclear. V was trimmed by 7 bases and J by 2 bases, leaving 12 bases between them. Germline V CDR1 and CDR2: SNHLY, FYNNEI. This CDR3 is 14 amino acids long. The CDR3 protein is CASIRQVPYNEQFF. The CDR3 coding sequence is TGTGCCAGCATCCGGCAGGTCCCCTACAATGAGCAGTTCTTC.

CDR3: CASSWRTFTGGFQYF. The CDR3 nucleotides read TGTGCCAGCAGTTGGAGAACCTTTACAGGGGGCTTCCAGTACTTC. The genes are TRBV28 and TRBJ2-5; 9 bases are shared with TRBD1. Trimming cost V 4 bases and J 10 bases; bases outside gene matches: 13. This CDR3 has 15 residues. Germline V gene lookup returns CDR1 MDHEN and CDR2 SYDVKM.

The gene calls are TRBV28 and TRBJ1-5; D is unresolved. V gave up 2 bases and J gave up 6 bases, with 14 bases separating them. The CDR3 is made up of 15 amino acids. The germline V gene encodes CDR1 MDHEN and CDR2 SYDVKM. This chain's CDR3 is CASSLESVSFQPQHF. DNA for the CDR3: TGTGCCAGCAGTTTAGAATCAGTATCGTTTCAGCCCCAGCATTTT.

The genes are TRBV29-1 and TRBJ2-5; 9 bases fit TRBD1. Germline V gene lookup returns CDR1 SQVTM and CDR2 ANQGSEA. The CDR3 is made up of 15 amino acids. Trimming at V came to 5 bases and at J to 1 base, leaving 8 bases not matched to a gene. For the CDR3, the DNA is TGCAGCGTTCATAGGGGACAGGGCCTCCAAGAGACCCAGTACTTC. It specifies CSVHRGQGLQETQYF.

This chain links TRBV7-3 with TRBJ1-3; D call uncertain. The CDR3 runs 14 residues. Deletions cut 5 bases from V and 3 bases from J, with 11 bases between. CDR1 is SGHTA, CDR2 FQGTGA, per germline. The CDR3 DNA is TGTGCCAGCAGCGTGCGGGGAGGTGGAAACACCATATATTTT. It encodes CASSVRGGGNTIYF.